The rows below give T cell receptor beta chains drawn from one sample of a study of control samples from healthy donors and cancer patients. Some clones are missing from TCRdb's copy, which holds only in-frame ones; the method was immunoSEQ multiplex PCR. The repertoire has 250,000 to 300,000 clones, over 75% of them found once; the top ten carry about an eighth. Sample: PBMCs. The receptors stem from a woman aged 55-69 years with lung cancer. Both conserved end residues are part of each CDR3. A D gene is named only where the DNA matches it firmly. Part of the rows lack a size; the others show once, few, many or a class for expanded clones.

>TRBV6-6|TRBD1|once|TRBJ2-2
CASSNFGQGNTGELFF
TGTGCCAGCTCCAACTTCGGACAGGGGAACACCGGGGAGCTGTTTTTT
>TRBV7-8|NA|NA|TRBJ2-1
CASSLLVDNEQFF
TGTGCCAGCAGCCTACTGGTCGACAATGAGCAGTTCTTC
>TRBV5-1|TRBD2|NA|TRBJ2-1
CASSLAPQRGAGEQFF
TGCGCCAGCAGCTTGGCACCCCAGCGGGGGGCGGGTGAGCAGTTCTTC
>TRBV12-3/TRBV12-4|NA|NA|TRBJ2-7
CASSPSAGEQYF
TGTGCCAGCAGCCCCTCGGCGGGCGAGCAGTACTTC
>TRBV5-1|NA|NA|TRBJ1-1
CASSFQSEAFF
TGCGCCAGCAGCTTTCAGAGTGAAGCTTTCTTT
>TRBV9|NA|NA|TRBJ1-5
CASSEGGTWPQHF
TGTGCCAGCAGCGAGGGAGGGACTTGGCCCCAGCATTTT
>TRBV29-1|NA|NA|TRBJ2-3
CSVGGGTDTQYF
TGCAGCGTTGGGGGGGGCACAGATACGCAGTATTTT
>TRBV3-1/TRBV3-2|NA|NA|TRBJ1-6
CASSHGGGNSPLHF
TGTGCCAGCAGCCACGGGGGGGGCAATTCACCCCTCCACTTT
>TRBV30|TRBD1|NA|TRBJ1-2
CAWSPEQGQKYTF
TGTGCCTGGAGTCCCGAGCAGGGACAGAAGTACACCTTC
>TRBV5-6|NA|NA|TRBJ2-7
CASSLGAGVLSYEQYF
TGTGCCAGCAGCTTGGGGGCAGGGGTTCTCTCCTACGAGCAGTACTTC